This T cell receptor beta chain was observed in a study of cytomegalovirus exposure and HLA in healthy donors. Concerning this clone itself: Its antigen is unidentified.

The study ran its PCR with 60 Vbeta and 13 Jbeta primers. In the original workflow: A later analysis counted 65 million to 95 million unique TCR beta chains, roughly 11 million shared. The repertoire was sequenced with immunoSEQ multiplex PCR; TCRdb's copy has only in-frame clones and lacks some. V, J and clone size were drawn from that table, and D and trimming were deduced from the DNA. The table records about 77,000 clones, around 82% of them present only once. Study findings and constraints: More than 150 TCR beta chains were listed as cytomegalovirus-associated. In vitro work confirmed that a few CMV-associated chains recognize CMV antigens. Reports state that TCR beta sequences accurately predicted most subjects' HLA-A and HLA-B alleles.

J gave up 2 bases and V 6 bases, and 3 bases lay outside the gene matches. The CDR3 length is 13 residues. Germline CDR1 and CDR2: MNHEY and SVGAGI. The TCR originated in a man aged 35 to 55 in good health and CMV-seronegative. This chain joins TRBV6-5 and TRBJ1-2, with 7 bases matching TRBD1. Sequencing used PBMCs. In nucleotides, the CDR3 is TGTGCCAGCAGACGGGACAGAAACTATGGCTACACCTTC. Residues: CASRRDRNYGYTF.